This T cell receptor (beta chain) was captured by sequencing in a study of T cell responses to AZD1222 COVID-19 vaccine. About the research overall: Some second doses came at about 4 weeks and others at about 12 weeks; these were pooled. Study-wide results and limits: White British donors predominated, females outnumbered males, and clonal diversity was possibly underestimated. Two AZD1222 administrations were followed by greater Spike-specific TCR breadth and depth. The CD4 TCRs associated with vaccination extended across spike and predominated at 160-218 and 743-854.

The CDR3 is 14 residues long. Germline lookup yields CDR1 MNHEY and CDR2 SVGAGI. V lost 10 bases and J 4 bases, leaving 16 bases between the germline ends. Using immunoSEQ multiplex PCR, the repertoire was profiled, and TCRdb retains in-frame clones only, with some absent. This table holds around 76,000 clones, approximately 84% found once. In the case of this clone: Its specificity is not known.

The chain links TRBV6-5 to TRBJ2-2; the D gene is possibly TRBD1 (6 bases). The specimen was peripheral blood, collected on day 0 of AZD1222 vaccination. The receptor's source is an adult in good health. CDR3 sequence reads: CATLDQGSTGELFF. In nucleotides, the CDR3 is TGTGCCACCCTCGACCAGGGGTCCACCGGGGAGCTGTTTTTT.